The 14 T cell receptor beta chains given below trace back to one sample, sequenced in a study of T-cell memory formation after mild COVID-19. From the 5' RACE reads, TCRdb called clonotypes with MiXCR, one entry per CDR3 protein. The data show just over 200,000 distinct CDR3 sequences, around 8.8% seen once. Sequenced input: PBMCs or a T cell subset sorted from them (not recorded which). These TCRs come from a man aged 18-30 years who had mild COVID-19 (a few samples of this study predate the infection). Cell type and time point are not known.

This clonotype occurred once. The gene calls are TRBV6-6 and TRBJ2-1, with D maybe TRBD2 (5 bases). Germline loops: CDR1 MNHNY, CDR2 SVGAGI (reference sequence). This CDR3 is 15 amino acids long. Trimming took off 2 bases at V and 0 bases at J, with 8 bases between the two ends. The CDR3 spells CASSYQGGSYNEQFF. The CDR3 nucleotides are TGTGCCAGCAGTTACCAAGGAGGCTCCTACAATGAGCAGTTCTTC.

The chain employs TRBV20-1 and TRBJ2-2; TRBD1 matches at 8 bases. V lost 5 bases to trimming and J lost 6 bases; unmatched junction nucleotides: 8. The CDR3 has 14 residues. The germline V gene encodes CDR1 DFQATT and CDR2 SNEGSKA (reference sequence). The DNA for the CDR3 is TGCAGTGCTGGACAGGGAACCCCCCCCGGGGAGCTGTTTTTT. This encodes CSAGQGTPPGELFF.

This chain links TRBV7-9 with TRBJ2-1, with D uncertain. This CDR3 comprises 14 residues. Trimming left V 1 base short and J 6 bases short, with 10 bases between. The germline gives CDR1 SEHNR, CDR2 FQNEAQ (reference sequence). Here the CDR3 reads CASSLDGPSNEQFF. The CDR3 nucleotides are TGTGCCAGCAGCTTAGACGGCCCTTCCAATGAGCAGTTCTTC. The whole variable domain, remainder taken from reference TRBV7-9 and TRBJ2-1, is DTGVSQNPRHKITKRGQNVTFRCDPISEHNRLYWYRQTLGQGPEFLTYFQNEAQLEKSRLLSDRFSAERPKGSFSTLEIQRTEQGDSAMYLCASSLDGPSNEQFFGPGTRLTVL.

The chain joins TRBV7-2 to TRBJ2-4; 7 bases agree with TRBD1. This CDR3 has 16 amino acids. Losses at the gene ends were 1 base for V and 1 base for J; bases not matched to a gene: 4. The germline CDR1 and CDR2 sequences are SGHTA and FQGNSA. The CDR3 nucleotides are TGTGCCAGCAGCTTAGAGACAGGGAGCGCCAAAAACATTCAGTACTTC. Its translation is CASSLETGSAKNIQYF.

V and J are TRBV5-1 and TRBJ2-5; D gene uncertain. The germline V and J ends were trimmed by 4 bases and 5 bases, with 12 bases remaining between them. The CDR3 is 13 amino acids. The germline V gene encodes CDR1 SGHRS and CDR2 YFSETQ. The CDR3 DNA sequence: TGCGCCAGCAGCCCCCAGATGGGGGAGACCCAGTACTTC. Its protein product is CASSPQMGETQYF.

This clonotype was seen more than once but under ten times. This chain links TRBV20-1 with TRBJ2-1; 9 bases agree with TRBD2. Trimming at V came to 3 bases and at J to 8 bases, leaving 11 bases not matched to a gene. The length of the CDR3 is 15 residues. Per the germline V gene, CDR1 is DFQATT and CDR2 is SNEGSKA (reference sequence). CDR3 residues: CSAREIAGVHDEQFF. As DNA, the CDR3 is TGCAGTGCTAGGGAAATAGCGGGGGTACACGATGAGCAGTTCTTC.

The rearrangement uses TRBV5-1 and TRBJ1-4; weak D call: TRBD1 (6 bases). This CDR3 is built from 15 residues. From germline, CDR1 is SGHRS and CDR2 YFSETQ. The V end was cut by 5 bases, the J end by 3 bases, with 14 bases between. The chain's CDR3 is CASRFGGTSNEKLFF. In nucleotides, the CDR3 is TGCGCCAGCAGATTCGGGGGGACATCTAATGAAAAACTGTTTTTT.

This clonotype appeared a few times. The J gene is TRBJ2-7, the V gene TRBV27; a possible D gene is TRBD1 (6 bases). Per the germline V gene, CDR1 is MNHEY and CDR2 is SMNVEV (reference sequence). The CDR3 has 13 amino acids. V lost 6 bases, J lost 1 base, and 10 bases lay in between. For the CDR3, the DNA is TGTGCCAGCAGAAGACAGGATTCCTACGAGCAGTACTTC. Residues: CASRRQDSYEQYF.

This clonotype was seen many times. The chain has TRBV18 and TRBJ2-3; no clear D gene. Trimming took off 3 bases at V and 0 bases at J, with 7 bases between the two ends. Germline loops: CDR1 KGHSH, CDR2 LQKENI. The CDR3 spans 14 residues. The DNA for the CDR3 is TGTGCCAGCTCACCGAGCCGGAGCACAGATACGCAGTATTTT. Translating gives CASSPSRSTDTQYF.

Note on this clonotype: Its ends do not fully match the called genes, so a read error is possible. J is TRBJ2-5 and V is TRBV7-7, with D possibly matching TRBD2 (6 bases). The CDR3 covers 15 residues. CDR1 is SSHAT, CDR2 FNYEAQ, per germline (reference sequence). The DNA of the CDR3 is TGTGCTAGCAGCTTATCCCGGGGGAGCCAAGAGACCCAGTACTTC. The encoded protein is CASSLSRGSQETQYF. Drawing the rest from reference TRBV7-7 and TRBJ2-5, the complete variable domain is GAGVSQSPRYKVTKRGQDVTLRCDPISSHATLYWYQQALGQGPEFLTYFNYEAQPDKSGLPSDRFSAERPEGSISTLTIQRTEQRDSAMYRCASSLSRGSQETQYFGPGTRLLVL.

In this sample, this clonotype turned up many times. V usage is TRBV7-2 and J usage is TRBJ1-2; D may be TRBD1 (5 bases). V gave up 2 bases and J gave up 3 bases, with 16 bases separating them. There are 16 residues in the CDR3. Germline lookup yields CDR1 SGHTA and CDR2 FQGNSA. The DNA for the CDR3 is TGTGCCAGCAGCTTATCCCCCAAGGGGTTAGACTATGGCTACACCTTC. It encodes CASSLSPKGLDYGYTF.

The chain is built from TRBV3-1 and TRBJ1-1; TRBD1 is a possible D gene (5 bases). This CDR3 has 14 residues. Germline lookup yields CDR1 LGHDT and CDR2 YNNKEL (reference sequence). V lost 2 bases and J lost 5, with 12 bases in between. CDR3 sequence reads: CASSQPGVLTEAFF. The CDR3, as DNA: TGTGCCAGCAGCCAACCGGGGGTGTTGACTGAAGCTTTCTTT.

The chain is built from TRBV20-1 and TRBJ1-3; D is ambiguous. Germline CDR1 DFQATT, CDR2 SNEGSKA (reference sequence). Trimming cost V 0 bases and J 3 bases, with 6 bases left between them. The CDR3 totals 13 residues. The CDR3 here is CSARDYDGNTIYF. The CDR3 DNA reads TGCAGTGCTAGAGATTACGATGGAAACACCATATATTTT.

This clonotype was found a few times. The V gene is TRBV10-3, the J gene TRBJ2-7; D unresolved. The CDR3 runs 11 residues. Germline V gene lookup returns CDR1 ENHRY and CDR2 SYGVKD. Trimming took off 5 bases at V and 6 bases at J, with 8 bases between the two ends. CDR3 amino acids: CAISNPGEQYF. CDR3 coding DNA: TGTGCCATCAGTAACCCAGGCGAGCAGTACTTC.